The following is a T cell receptor beta chain sequence with its context. The source of the sample is a study of OX40 agonist ivuxolimab in advanced cancers. The repertoire was sequenced with immunoSEQ multiplex PCR; TCRdb's copy has only in-frame clones and lacks some. The sample yields around 67,000 clones, 80% seen once. CDR3 length: 15 amino acids. V lost 0 bases, J lost 3 bases, and 8 bases lay in between. Germline V gives CDR1 LGHNA, CDR2 YNFKEQ. This TCR derives from an adult with an advanced solid tumor such as melanoma, head and neck, liver or kidney cancer. The specimen was CD4+ or CD8+ T cells sorted from blood, collected in a trial of the OX40 agonist ivuxolimab. V is TRBV4-2 and J is TRBJ1-4; a weak D match, TRBD1 (6 bases). This chain's CDR3 is CASSQDRTANEKLFF. Written as DNA, the CDR3 is TGTGCCAGCAGCCAAGATCGGACAGCTAATGAAAAACTGTTTTTT.